This T cell receptor (beta chain) was captured by sequencing in a study of T cell repertoires in cytomegalovirus infection. As concerns this clonotype: Its specificity is not known.

Study-wide results and limits: CMV-specific TCR beta clonotypes restricted by HLA-C dominated the ex vivo response. CMV carriers having the relevant HLA were flagged by cumulative public TCR beta family frequency.

The CDR3 loop spans 14 amino acids. Germline lookup yields CDR1 LGHNT and CDR2 FRNRAP. Trimming stripped 7 bases from V and 3 bases from J, with 16 bases between. TCRdb processed the reads anew with MiXCR; each CDR3 protein has one entry. This table has about 920,000 distinct CDR3 sequences, around 32% appearing once. The sequenced sample was cultured CD8+ T cells from PBMCs, obtained from culture after CMV antigen stimulation. This receptor was obtained from a human donor in good health (CMV status not recorded). Some clones in this sample may be carry-over from other donors' samples. The chain couples TRBV12-5 to TRBJ2-7; tentative D call: TRBD1 (6 bases). CDR3 in amino acids: CASDFPGQVYEQYF. The CDR3 coding sequence is TGTGCTAGTGATTTTCCGGGACAAGTCTACGAGCAGTACTTC.